This passage covers 13 T cell receptor beta chains from one sample sequenced in a study of regulatory T cells in long-lasting Graves disease. CDR3 regions were amplified by Arm-PCR using iRepertoire HTBI primers to build TCR beta libraries. TCRdb processed the multiplex PCR reads anew with MiXCR; each CDR3 protein has one entry. The top ten clones hold over 7% of a sample with 400,000 to 500,000 distinct CDR3 sequences, about 15% of them seen once. Stated time point: newly diagnosed GD, antithyroid drugs for less than 3 months. The TCR library used RNA extracted from PBMCs. Separately, the same data were catalogued under a study of T cells in Graves' hyperthyroidism and ophthalmopathy.

Here the sequenced sample was peripheral blood mononuclear cells (PBMCs), taken at new diagnosis, from a patient treated with antithyroid drugs. These receptor sequences come from a middle-aged woman with Graves disease.

CDR3 in amino acids: CASRRPLAGDNEQFF. The DNA of the CDR3 is TGTGCCAGCAGAAGACCCCTAGCGGGAGATAATGAGCAGTTCTTC. This rearrangement joins TRBV6-2 or TRBV6-3 to TRBJ2-1; 10 nucleotides line up with TRBD2. Germline V gene data show CDR1 as MNHEY and CDR2 as SVGEGT. V was pared by 6 bases and J by 7 bases, with 9 bases of the junction left unmatched. This CDR3 comprises 15 residues.

The CDR3 reads CSARPTSGRFRAKETQYF. Written as DNA, the CDR3 is TGCAGTGCTAGGCCCACTAGCGGGAGGTTCCGGGCGAAGGAGACCCAGTACTTC. This chain uses TRBV20-1 with TRBJ2-5; 12 positions agree with TRBD2. V was pared by 3 bases and J by 5 bases, with 16 bases of the junction left unmatched. The germline V gene has CDR1 DFQATT and CDR2 SNEGSKA (reference sequence). This CDR3 has 18 residues.

Ten or more counts support this clonotype. The V and J genes are TRBV29-1 and TRBJ2-5; tentatively, D is TRBD1 (6 bases). The length of the CDR3 is 13 residues. V was pared by 6 bases and J by 5 bases, with 16 bases between. Looked up from germline, CDR1 is SQVTM and CDR2 is ANQGSEA. The chain's CDR3 is CSVATGSGETQYF. The CDR3 nucleotides are TGCAGCGTCGCTACAGGGTCAGGGGAGACCCAGTACTTC.

On this clonotype itself: The conserved phenylalanine or tryptophan is not found at the CDR3 terminus, so this likely reflects a read error. This chain joins TRBV10-2 and TRBJ2-5; 9 nucleotides line up with TRBD2. Germline V gives CDR1 WSHSY, CDR2 SAAADI. Trimming removed 4 bases from V and 4 bases from J; junction bases left unmatched: 7. CDR3 length: 15 residues. The CDR3 DNA follows: TGCGCCAGCAGTGGGCGGGAGGGTTTGGGAGAGACCCAGTACTAC. As protein: CASSGREGLGETQYY.

The table lists this clonotype with many counts. The gene calls are TRBV10-2 and TRBJ1-5; D not certain. The CDR3 length is 15 residues. V lost 0 bases and J lost 7, with 13 bases in between. Germline CDR1 reads WSHSY; CDR2 reads SAAADI. CDR3 in DNA: TGCGCCAGCAGTGAGTCTGGGGTAAGGCGGCAGCCCCAGCATTTT. Protein sequence: CASSESGVRRQPQHF.

This clonotype appeared many times. The chain employs TRBV10-3 and TRBJ2-1; weak D call: TRBD2 (6 bases). The CDR3 loop spans 18 amino acids. Trimming removed 5 bases at V and 4 bases at J, with 24 bases between. Germline-derived CDR1 and CDR2 are ENHRY and SYGVKD. CDR3 coding DNA: TGTGCCATCAGTCAGGCCGAGCTTGACGGGAGCGTATACAATGAGCAGTTCTTC. Translated, it gives CAISQAELDGSVYNEQFF.

The V and J genes are TRBV18 and TRBJ2-3; perhaps TRBD2 as D (5 bases). CDR3 length equals 14 residues. The germline gives CDR1 KGHSH, CDR2 LQKENI. V shed 0 bases and J shed 1 base, with 5 bases lying between them. In DNA form, the CDR3 reads TGTGCCAGCTCACCACCTAGCGGCACAGATACGCAGTATTTT. Protein sequence: CASSPPSGTDTQYF. The full variable domain, in which reference TRBV18 and TRBJ2-3 provide the parts outside the CDR3, is NAGVMQNPRHLVRRRGQEARLRCSPMKGHSHVYWYRQLPEEGLKFMVYLQKENIIDESGMPKERFSAEFPKEGPSILRIQQVVRGDSAAYFCASSPPSGTDTQYFGPGTRLTVL.

This chain links TRBV27 with TRBJ1-1; no reliable D call. This CDR3 comprises 11 residues. Germline loops: CDR1 MNHEY, CDR2 SMNVEV (reference sequence). V was pared by 7 bases and J by 5 bases, with 8 bases between. The CDR3 coding sequence is TGTGCCAGCACGTGGGGTACTGAAGCTTTCTTT. As protein: CASTWGTEAFF.

The chain combines TRBV10-3 with TRBJ2-1, with 13 bases lining up with TRBD2. Germline loops: CDR1 ENHRY, CDR2 SYGVKD. The CDR3 consists of 14 residues. The ends lost 6 bases at V and 10 bases at J; junction bases unmatched: 6. CDR3 coding DNA: TGTGCCATCAGAGGACTAGCGGGAGTTGGGGAGCAGTTCTTC. It encodes CAIRGLAGVGEQFF.

In regard to this clonotype: A far larger clone is just one base off, so this is likely a read error. The chain combines TRBV19 with TRBJ2-1, with a weak D call TRBD2 (5 bases). The CDR3 consists of 14 residues. Germline CDR1 is LNHDA and CDR2 is SQIVND (reference sequence). Trimming shortened V by 7 bases and J by 10 bases, and 20 bases separated the two germline ends. The CDR3 bases are TGTGCCAGTAAAATAACCGCTAGCTCCTACGAGCAGTTCTTC. Encoded protein: CASKITASSYEQFF.

There are many counts of this clonotype. The chain couples TRBV12-3 or TRBV12-4 to TRBJ2-5; either TRBD1 or TRBD2 may supply D (5 bases each). The CDR3 is 14 amino acids. Trimming took off 5 bases at V and 1 base at J, with 11 bases between the two ends. CDR3 sequence (DNA): TGTGCCAGCAGTGGGGGTCTGGCCCAAGAGACCCAGTACTTC. This encodes CASSGGLAQETQYF.

The chain carries TRBV7-2 and TRBJ2-1; 8 bases are shared with TRBD2. CDR1 and CDR2 (germline): SGHTA, FQGNSA. CDR3 length: 17 amino acids. The V segment lost 1 base and the J segment 5 bases; nucleotides outside the gene matches: 10. CDR3 loop: CASSLVLYRAGDNEQFF. The DNA of the CDR3 is TGTGCCAGCAGCTTAGTATTGTATCGAGCGGGAGACAATGAGCAGTTCTTC.

The sample holds a few counts of this clonotype. The CDR3 nucleotides are TGCAGTGCTGATGGACGAGGGGTCGGCAATGAGCAGTTCTTC. It codes for CSADGRGVGNEQFF. The chain employs TRBV20-1 and TRBJ2-1, with D perhaps being TRBD1 or TRBD2 (5 bases each). Germline V gene lookup returns CDR1 DFQATT and CDR2 SNEGSKA (reference sequence). The CDR3 length is 14 residues. V gave up 5 bases and J gave up 6 bases, with 17 bases separating them.